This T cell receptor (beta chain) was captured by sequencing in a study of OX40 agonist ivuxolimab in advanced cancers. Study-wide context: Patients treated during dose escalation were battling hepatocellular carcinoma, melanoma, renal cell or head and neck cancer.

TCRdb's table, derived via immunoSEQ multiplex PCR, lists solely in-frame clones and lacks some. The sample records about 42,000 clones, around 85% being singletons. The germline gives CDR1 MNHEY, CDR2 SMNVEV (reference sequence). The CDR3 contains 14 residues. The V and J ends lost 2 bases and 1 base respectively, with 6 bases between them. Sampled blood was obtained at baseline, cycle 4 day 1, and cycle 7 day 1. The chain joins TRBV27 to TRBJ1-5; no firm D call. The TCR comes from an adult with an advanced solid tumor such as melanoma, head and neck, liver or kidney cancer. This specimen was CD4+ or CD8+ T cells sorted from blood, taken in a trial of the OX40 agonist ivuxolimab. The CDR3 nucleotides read TGTGCCAGCAGTTTAATAGCGAGCAATCAGCCCCAGCATTTT. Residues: CASSLIASNQPQHF.